What follows are 9 T cell receptor beta chains derived from one specimen sequenced in a study of cytomegalovirus exposure and HLA in healthy donors. Vbeta (60) and Jbeta (13) primers were used in the PCR. Data came from immunoSEQ multiplex PCR; TCRdb stores just in-frame clones and leaves some out. This repertoire shows roughly 130,000 clones, about 80% found once; its top ten account for roughly 5.5%. Specimen: PBMCs. These receptors were obtained from a man aged 30 to 39 in good health and CMV-seronegative.

The chain links TRBV7-9 to TRBJ1-1; D not resolved. CDR1 and CDR2 (germline): SEHNR, FQNEAQ (reference sequence). V shed 5 bases and J shed 1 base, with 8 bases lying between them. There are 13 residues in the CDR3. CDR3 coding DNA: TGTGCCAGCAGCGCCCAGGAGAACACTGAAGCTTTCTTT. Translated, it gives CASSAQENTEAFF.

This rearrangement joins TRBV2 to TRBJ2-3; no reliable D call. The germline V and J ends were trimmed by 4 bases and 0 bases, with 8 bases remaining between them. CDR3 size: 14 residues. The germline gives CDR1 SNHLY, CDR2 FYNNEI. This CDR3 reads CASSVAPSTDTQYF. The CDR3 DNA reads as TGTGCCAGCAGTGTGGCACCAAGCACAGATACGCAGTATTTT. The variable domain in full, completed from reference TRBV2 and TRBJ2-3, reads EPEVTQTPSHQVTQMGQEVILRCVPISNHLYFYWYRQILGQKVEFLVSFYNNEISEKSEIFDDQFSVERPDGSNFTLKIRSTKLEDSAMYFCASSVAPSTDTQYFGPGTRLTVL.

This rearrangement joins TRBV4-1 to TRBJ2-2; D is perhaps TRBD1 (5 bases). Trimming took off 5 bases at V and 0 bases at J, with 7 bases between the two ends. The CDR3 is made up of 14 amino acids. Germline V gene lookup returns CDR1 MGHRA and CDR2 YSYEKL. The CDR3 nucleotides are TGCGCCAGCAGCTGGACACCGAACACCGGGGAGCTGTTTTTT. Residues: CASSWTPNTGELFF.

This chain uses TRBV4-2 with TRBJ2-7, with a possible D match to TRBD2 (7 bases). V was trimmed by 3 bases and J by 4 bases, leaving 19 bases between them. The length of the CDR3 is 16 residues. Germline assignment: CDR1 LGHNA and CDR2 YNFKEQ. CDR3 nucleotide sequence: TGTGCCAGCAGCCAGGGACTGGCGGGGGCCTTTTACGAGCAGTACTTC. Translated: CASSQGLAGAFYEQYF.

The chain employs TRBV5-1 and TRBJ2-5, with D maybe TRBD1 (5 bases). Trimming removed 1 base at V and 2 bases at J, with 9 bases between. In germline, CDR1 is SGHRS, CDR2 YFSETQ. This CDR3 is 14 amino acids long. The DNA of the CDR3 is TGCGCCAGCAGCTTGAAGAACAGGCAAGAGACCCAGTACTTC. It is translated as CASSLKNRQETQYF. The whole variable domain, filled in from reference TRBV5-1 and TRBJ2-5, reads KAGVTQTPRYLIKTRGQQVTLSCSPISGHRSVSWYQQTPGQGLQFLFEYFSETQRNKGNFPGRFSGRQFSNSRSEMNVSTLELGDSALYLCASSLKNRQETQYFGPGTRLLVL.

V is TRBV4-3 and J is TRBJ2-7, with D possibly matching TRBD2 (6 bases). The CDR3 is 13 residues long. Trimming stripped 3 bases from V and 4 bases from J, with 10 bases between. Germline V gene sequence: CDR1 LGHNA, CDR2 YSLEER. CDR3 residues: CASSQGREYEQYF. CDR3 DNA: TGCGCCAGCAGCCAGGGGCGGGAATACGAGCAGTACTTC.

The chain carries TRBV5-1 and TRBJ2-1, with a tentative D call TRBD1 (6 bases). The CDR3 has 15 amino acids. The germline V gene has CDR1 SGHRS and CDR2 YFSETQ. Trimming took 0 bases from V and 4 from J, leaving 11 bases between them. CDR3 DNA sequence: TGCGCCAGCAGCTTGGGGATGGGACATTACAATGAGCAGTTCTTC. Translated: CASSLGMGHYNEQFF.

This chain joins TRBV9 and TRBJ1-3; D is unresolved. The V gene's germline CDR1 is SGDLS and CDR2 YYNGEE. The length of the CDR3 is 16 residues. Trimming shortened V by 0 bases and J by 1 base, and 11 bases separated the two germline ends. CDR3 in amino acids: CASSVVGGQSGNTIYF. The CDR3 DNA sequence: TGTGCCAGCAGCGTAGTAGGAGGTCAATCTGGAAACACCATATATTTT.

The V and J genes are TRBV11-2 and TRBJ2-1, with 10 bases identical to TRBD2. The CDR3 runs to 18 residues. The germline CDR1 and CDR2 sequences are SGHAT and FQNNGV. V was pared by 5 bases and J by 1 base, with 11 bases of the junction left unmatched. In DNA, the CDR3 is TGTGCCAGCAGCAACGTAGCGGGGGGCCGGGTTTCCTACAATGAGCAGTTCTTC. It is translated as CASSNVAGGRVSYNEQFF.